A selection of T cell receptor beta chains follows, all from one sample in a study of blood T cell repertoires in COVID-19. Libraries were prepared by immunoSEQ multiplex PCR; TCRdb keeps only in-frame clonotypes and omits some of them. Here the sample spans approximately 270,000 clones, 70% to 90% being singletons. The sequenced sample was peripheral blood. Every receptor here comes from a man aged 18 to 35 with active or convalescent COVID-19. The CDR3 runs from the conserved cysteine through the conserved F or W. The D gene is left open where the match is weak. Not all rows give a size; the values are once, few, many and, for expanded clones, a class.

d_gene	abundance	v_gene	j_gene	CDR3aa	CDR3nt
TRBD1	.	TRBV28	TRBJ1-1	CASIQGHGGEAFF	TGTGCCAGCATACAGGGGCATGGCGGTGAAGCTTTCTTT
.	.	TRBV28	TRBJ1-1	CASGPTNQGLRTEAFF	TGTGCCAGCGGCCCAACCAACCAGGGGTTGCGCACTGAAGCTTTCTTT
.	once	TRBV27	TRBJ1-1	CASSLGPSGGTPWGEAFF	TGTGCCAGCAGTTTAGGGCCCTCGGGAGGGACGCCTTGGGGTGAAGCTTTCTTT
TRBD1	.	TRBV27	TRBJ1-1	CASNLRRGQANTEAFF	TGTGCCAGCAATTTACGCCGAGGACAGGCGAACACTGAAGCTTTCTTT
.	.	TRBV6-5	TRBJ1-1	CASLNRAGEAFF	TGTGCCAGCCTGAATCGCGCAGGTGAAGCTTTCTTT
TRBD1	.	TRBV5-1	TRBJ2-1	CASSPGTGGTEQFF	TGCGCCAGCAGCCCCGGGACAGGGGGCACTGAGCAGTTCTTC
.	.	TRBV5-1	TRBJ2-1	CASIQGGSYNEQFF	TGCGCCAGCATCCAGGGGGGCTCCTACAATGAGCAGTTCTTC
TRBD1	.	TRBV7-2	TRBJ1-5	CASSYRGSGQPQHF	TGTGCCAGCAGTTACAGGGGATCGGGTCAGCCCCAGCATTTT
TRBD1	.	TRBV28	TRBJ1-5	CASSLAWTGGDDSNQPQHF	TGTGCCAGCAGTTTAGCGTGGACAGGGGGTGACGATAGCAATCAGCCCCAGCATTTT
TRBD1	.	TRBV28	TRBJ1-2	CASSLGTEFVYGYTF	TGTGCCAGCAGTCTTGGGACAGAATTTGTCTATGGCTACACCTTC
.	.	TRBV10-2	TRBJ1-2	CASSSWGQSYGYTF	TGCGCCAGCAGTAGTTGGGGGCAAAGCTATGGCTACACCTTC
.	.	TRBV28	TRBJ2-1	CASSLSSIEQFF	TGTGCCAGCAGTTTATCATCTATTGAGCAGTTCTTC
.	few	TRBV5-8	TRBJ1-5	CASSSDRLLSNQPQHF	TGTGCCAGCAGCTCCGACAGGCTCCTTAGCAATCAGCCCCAGCATTTT
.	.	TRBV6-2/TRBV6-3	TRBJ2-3	CASSYSRGVTDTQYF	TGTGCCAGCAGTTACTCTAGGGGTGTCACAGATACGCAGTATTTT
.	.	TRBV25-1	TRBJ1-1	CASSPGHPEAFF	TGTGCCAGCAGTCCGGGACACCCTGAAGCTTTCTTT
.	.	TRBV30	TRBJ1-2	CAWSVSTYGYTF	TGTGCCTGGAGTGTTAGCACCTATGGCTACACCTTC
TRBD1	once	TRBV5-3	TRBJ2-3	CARSLYRGSDTQYF	TGTGCCAGAAGCTTGTACAGGGGTTCGGATACGCAGTATTTT
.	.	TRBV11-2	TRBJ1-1	CASSLPSMRAFF	TGTGCCAGCAGCTTACCCTCAATGAGGGCTTTCTTT
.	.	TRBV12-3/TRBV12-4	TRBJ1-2	CASSLQGGKGYTF	TGTGCCAGCAGCCTGCAGGGAGGTAAAGGCTACACCTTC
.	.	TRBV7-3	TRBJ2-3	CASGEGASTTDTQYF	TGTGCCAGCGGAGAGGGAGCTTCGACCACAGATACGCAGTATTTT
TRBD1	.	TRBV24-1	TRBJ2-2	CATSPGGIGELFF	TGTGCCACCAGTCCAGGGGGAATCGGGGAGCTGTTTTTT
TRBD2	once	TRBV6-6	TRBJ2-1	CASTEKTSGRANEQFF	TGTGCCAGCACCGAGAAGACTAGCGGGAGGGCCAATGAGCAGTTCTTC
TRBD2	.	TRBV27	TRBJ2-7	CASSLNLAGGPNEQYF	TGTGCCAGCAGTTTAAATCTAGCGGGAGGGCCTAACGAGCAGTACTTC
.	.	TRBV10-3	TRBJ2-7	CAIRFGILGSYEQYF	TGTGCCATTAGGTTCGGGATTCTCGGATCCTACGAGCAGTACTTC
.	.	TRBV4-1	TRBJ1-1	CASSQSGSDTEAFF	TGCGCCAGCAGCCAATCCGGGTCGGATACTGAAGCTTTCTTT
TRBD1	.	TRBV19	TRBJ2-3	CASSPTGGTGADTQYF	TGTGCCAGTAGTCCGACAGGGGGGACAGGCGCAGATACGCAGTATTTT
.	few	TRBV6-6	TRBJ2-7	CASSKRGGSDEQYF	TGTGCCAGCAGCAAAAGGGGAGGTAGCGACGAGCAGTACTTC
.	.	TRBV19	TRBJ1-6	CASSSTGTYNSPLHF	TGTGCCAGTAGTTCCACCGGGACATATAATTCACCCCTCCACTTT
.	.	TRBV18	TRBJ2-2	CASSTYTGELFF	TGTGCCAGCTCAACTTACACCGGGGAGCTGTTTTTT
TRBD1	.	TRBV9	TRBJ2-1	CASSASGTVYNEQFF	TGTGCCAGCAGCGCATCCGGGACAGTCTACAATGAGCAGTTCTTC
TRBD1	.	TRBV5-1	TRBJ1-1	CASSSQGSGTEAFF	TGCGCCAGCAGCTCACAGGGGTCGGGCACTGAAGCTTTCTTT
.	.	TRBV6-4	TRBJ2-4	CASSGFSRAKNIQYF	TGTGCCAGCAGTGGATTTTCCAGGGCCAAAAACATTCAGTACTTC
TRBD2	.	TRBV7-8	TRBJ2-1	CASSLLRESPYNEQFF	TGTGCCAGCAGCTTATTGCGGGAGTCGCCCTACAATGAGCAGTTCTTC
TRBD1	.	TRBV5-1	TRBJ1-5	CASSLTGDQPQHF	TGCGCCAGCAGCTTGACAGGGGATCAGCCCCAGCATTTT
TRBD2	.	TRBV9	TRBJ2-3	CASSVQGGGATDTQYF	TGTGCCAGCAGCGTACAAGGCGGGGGGGCCACAGATACGCAGTATTTT
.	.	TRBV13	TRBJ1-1	CASRSGWNTEAFF	TGTGCCAGCAGGTCAGGTTGGAACACTGAAGCTTTCTTT
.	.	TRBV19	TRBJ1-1	CASSMRGGGEAFF	TGTGCCAGTAGTATGCGGGGTGGCGGTGAAGCTTTCTTT
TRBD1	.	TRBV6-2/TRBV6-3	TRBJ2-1	CASSLYRGTYNEQFF	TGTGCCAGCAGTTTGTACAGGGGGACCTACAATGAGCAGTTCTTC
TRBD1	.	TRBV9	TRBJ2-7	CASSVEAGGYEQYF	TGTGCCAGCAGCGTAGAGGCAGGGGGCTACGAGCAGTACTTC
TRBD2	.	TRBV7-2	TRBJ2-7	CASSLGTTYSSYEQYF	TGTGCCAGCAGCCTCGGGACTACTTATAGCTCCTACGAGCAGTACTTC
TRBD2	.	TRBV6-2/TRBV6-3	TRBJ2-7	CASSLAGGGAPYEQYF	TGTGCCAGCAGCCTGGCGGGGGGTGGTGCCCCCTACGAGCAGTACTTC
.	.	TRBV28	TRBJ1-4	CASSLSGGGGSGEKLFF	TGTGCCAGCAGTTTAAGCGGTGGGGGGGGTAGTGGTGAAAAACTGTTTTTT
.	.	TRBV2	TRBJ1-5	CASRGGGNQPQHF	TGTGCCAGCAGAGGAGGAGGCAATCAGCCCCAGCATTTT
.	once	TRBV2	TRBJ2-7	CATTWSPSYEQYF	TGTGCCACCACATGGAGTCCATCCTACGAGCAGTACTTC
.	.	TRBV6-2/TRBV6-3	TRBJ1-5	CASSYSTDAHLNSNQPQHF	TGTGCCAGCAGTTACTCGACAGACGCCCACCTGAATAGCAATCAGCCCCAGCATTTT
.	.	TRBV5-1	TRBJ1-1	CASGRGEMNTEAFF	TGCGCCAGCGGCCGGGGGGAAATGAACACTGAAGCTTTCTTT
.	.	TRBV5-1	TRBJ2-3	CASSLVVTNLGTDTQYF	TGCGCCAGCAGCTTGGTCGTGACTAATCTAGGAACAGATACGCAGTATTTT
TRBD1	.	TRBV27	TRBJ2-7	CASSLFETGGGEQYF	TGTGCCAGCAGTTTATTCGAGACAGGGGGCGGGGAGCAGTACTTC
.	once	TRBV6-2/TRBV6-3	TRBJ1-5	CASSYSANTWTPQHF	TGTGCCAGCAGTTACTCAGCCAATACATGGACTCCCCAGCATTTT
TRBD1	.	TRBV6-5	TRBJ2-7	CASSYSRDRVYEQYF	TGTGCCAGCAGTTACTCCCGGGACAGGGTCTACGAGCAGTACTTC
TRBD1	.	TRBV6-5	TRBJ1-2	CASSYGGQANYGYTF	TGTGCCAGCAGTTACGGAGGACAGGCTAACTATGGCTACACCTTC